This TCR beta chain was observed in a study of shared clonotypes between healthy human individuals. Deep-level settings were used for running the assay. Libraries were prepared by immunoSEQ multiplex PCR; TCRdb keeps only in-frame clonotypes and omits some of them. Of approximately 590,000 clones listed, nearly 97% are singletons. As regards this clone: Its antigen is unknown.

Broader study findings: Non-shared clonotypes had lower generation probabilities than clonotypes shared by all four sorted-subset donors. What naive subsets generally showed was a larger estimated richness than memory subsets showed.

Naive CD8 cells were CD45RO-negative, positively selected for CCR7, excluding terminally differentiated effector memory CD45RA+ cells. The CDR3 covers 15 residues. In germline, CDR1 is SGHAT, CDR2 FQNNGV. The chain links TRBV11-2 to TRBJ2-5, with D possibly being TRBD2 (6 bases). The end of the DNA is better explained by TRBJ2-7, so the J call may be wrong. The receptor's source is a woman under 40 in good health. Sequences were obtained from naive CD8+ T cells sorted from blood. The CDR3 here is CASSLEGGATYEQYF. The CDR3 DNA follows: TGTGCCAGCAGCTTAGAGGGCGGGGCGACCTACGAGCAGTACTTC.